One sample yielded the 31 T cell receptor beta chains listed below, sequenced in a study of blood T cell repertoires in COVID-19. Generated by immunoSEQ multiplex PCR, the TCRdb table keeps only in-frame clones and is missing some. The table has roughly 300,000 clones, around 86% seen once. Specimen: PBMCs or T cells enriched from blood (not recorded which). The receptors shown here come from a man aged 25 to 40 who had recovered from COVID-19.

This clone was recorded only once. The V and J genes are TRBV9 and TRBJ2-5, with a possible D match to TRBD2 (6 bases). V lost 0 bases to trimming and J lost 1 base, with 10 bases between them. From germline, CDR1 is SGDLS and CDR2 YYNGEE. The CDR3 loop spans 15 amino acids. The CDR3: CASSVGAGFQETQYF. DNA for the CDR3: TGTGCCAGCAGCGTAGGTGCGGGGTTCCAAGAGACCCAGTACTTC.

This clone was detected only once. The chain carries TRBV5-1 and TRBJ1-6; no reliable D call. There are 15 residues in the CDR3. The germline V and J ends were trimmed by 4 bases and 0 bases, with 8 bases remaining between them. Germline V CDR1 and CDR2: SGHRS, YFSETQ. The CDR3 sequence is CASSGSTSYNSPLHF. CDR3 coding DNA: TGCGCCAGCAGCGGCTCCACCTCCTATAATTCACCCCTCCACTTT.

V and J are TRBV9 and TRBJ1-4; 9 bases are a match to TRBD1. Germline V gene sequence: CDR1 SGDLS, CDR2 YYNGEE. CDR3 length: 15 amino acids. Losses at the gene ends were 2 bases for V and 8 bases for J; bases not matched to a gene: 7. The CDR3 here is CASSVYRGREEKLFF. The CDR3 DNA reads TGTGCCAGCAGCGTGTACAGGGGGCGTGAAGAAAAACTGTTTTTT.

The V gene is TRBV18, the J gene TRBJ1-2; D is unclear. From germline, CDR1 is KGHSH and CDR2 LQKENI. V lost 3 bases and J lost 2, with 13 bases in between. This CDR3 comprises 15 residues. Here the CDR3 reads CASSPAPGVNYGYTF. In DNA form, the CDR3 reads TGTGCCAGCTCACCCGCTCCCGGGGTCAACTATGGCTACACCTTC.

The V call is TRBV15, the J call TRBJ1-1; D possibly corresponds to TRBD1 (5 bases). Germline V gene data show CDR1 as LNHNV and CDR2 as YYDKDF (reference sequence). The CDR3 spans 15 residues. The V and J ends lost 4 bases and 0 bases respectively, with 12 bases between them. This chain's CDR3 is CATSNRDYMNTEAFF. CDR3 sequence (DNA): TGTGCCACCAGCAATAGGGACTACATGAACACTGAAGCTTTCTTT.

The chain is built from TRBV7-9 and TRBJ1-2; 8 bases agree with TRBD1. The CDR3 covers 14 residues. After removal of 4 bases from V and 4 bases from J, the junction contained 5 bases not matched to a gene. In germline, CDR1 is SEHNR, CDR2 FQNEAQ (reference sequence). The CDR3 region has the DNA TGTGCCAGCAGCTCCGGACAGGGAGCCTATGGCTACACCTTC. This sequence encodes CASSSGQGAYGYTF. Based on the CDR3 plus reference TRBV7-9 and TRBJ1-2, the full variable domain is DTGVSQNPRHKITKRGQNVTFRCDPISEHNRLYWYRQTLGQGPEFLTYFQNEAQLEKSRLLSDRFSAERPKGSFSTLEIQRTEQGDSAMYLCASSSGQGAYGYTFGSGTRLTVV.

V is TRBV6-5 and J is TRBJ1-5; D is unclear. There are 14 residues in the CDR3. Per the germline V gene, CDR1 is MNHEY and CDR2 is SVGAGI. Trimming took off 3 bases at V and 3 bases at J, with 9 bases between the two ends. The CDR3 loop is CASSYRQVNQPQHF. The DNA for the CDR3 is TGTGCCAGCAGTTATCGGCAGGTCAATCAGCCCCAGCATTTT.

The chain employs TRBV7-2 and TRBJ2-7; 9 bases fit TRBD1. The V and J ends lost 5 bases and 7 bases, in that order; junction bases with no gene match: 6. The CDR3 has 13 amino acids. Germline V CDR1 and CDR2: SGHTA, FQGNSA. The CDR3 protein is CASSNDRGREQYF. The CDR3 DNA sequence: TGTGCCAGCAGCAACGACAGGGGGAGAGAGCAGTACTTC.

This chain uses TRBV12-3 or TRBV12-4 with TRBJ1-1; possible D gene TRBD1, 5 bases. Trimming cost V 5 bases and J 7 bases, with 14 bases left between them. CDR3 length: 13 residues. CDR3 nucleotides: TGTGCCAGCAGTCACGGGGGGAGGGGTGAAGCTTTCTTT. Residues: CASSHGGRGEAFF.

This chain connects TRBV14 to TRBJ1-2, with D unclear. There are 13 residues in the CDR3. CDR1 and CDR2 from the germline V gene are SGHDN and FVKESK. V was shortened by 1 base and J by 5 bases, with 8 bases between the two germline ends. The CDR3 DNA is TGTGCCAGCAGCCAAGCGACGGGTTATGGCTACACCTTC. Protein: CASSQATGYGYTF.

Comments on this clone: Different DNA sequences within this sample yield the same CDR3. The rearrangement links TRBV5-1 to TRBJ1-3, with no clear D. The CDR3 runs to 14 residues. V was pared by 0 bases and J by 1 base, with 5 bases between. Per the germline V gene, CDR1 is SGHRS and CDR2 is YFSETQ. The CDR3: CASSLGASGNTIYF. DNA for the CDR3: TGCGCCAGCAGCTTGGGCGCGTCTGGAAACACCATATATTTT.

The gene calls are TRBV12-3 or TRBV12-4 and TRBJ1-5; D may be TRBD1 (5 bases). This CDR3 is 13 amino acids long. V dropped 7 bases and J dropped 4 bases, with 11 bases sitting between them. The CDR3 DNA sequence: TGTGCCAGCACCAACAGGACGAATCAGCCCCAGCATTTT. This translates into CASTNRTNQPQHF.

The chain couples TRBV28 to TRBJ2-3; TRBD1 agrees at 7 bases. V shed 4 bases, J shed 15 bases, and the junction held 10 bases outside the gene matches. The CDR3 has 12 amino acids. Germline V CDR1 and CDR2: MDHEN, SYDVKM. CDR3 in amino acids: CASSWTPGQQYF. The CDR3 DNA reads TGTGCCAGCAGTTGGACCCCGGGACAGCAATATTTT.

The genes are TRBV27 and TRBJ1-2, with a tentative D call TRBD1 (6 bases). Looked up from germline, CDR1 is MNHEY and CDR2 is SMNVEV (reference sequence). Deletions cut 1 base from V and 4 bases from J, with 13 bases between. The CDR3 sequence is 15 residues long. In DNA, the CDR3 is TGTGCCAGCAGTTTATGGGGGCACAACCGCTATGGCTACACCTTC. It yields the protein CASSLWGHNRYGYTF.

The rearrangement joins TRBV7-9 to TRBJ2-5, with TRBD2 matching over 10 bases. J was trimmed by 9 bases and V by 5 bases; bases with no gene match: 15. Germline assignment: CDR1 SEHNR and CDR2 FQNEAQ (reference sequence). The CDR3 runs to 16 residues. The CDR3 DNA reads TGTGCCAGCAGCCCTAGACTAGCGGGCCTTTACGAGGCCCAGTACTTC. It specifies CASSPRLAGLYEAQYF.

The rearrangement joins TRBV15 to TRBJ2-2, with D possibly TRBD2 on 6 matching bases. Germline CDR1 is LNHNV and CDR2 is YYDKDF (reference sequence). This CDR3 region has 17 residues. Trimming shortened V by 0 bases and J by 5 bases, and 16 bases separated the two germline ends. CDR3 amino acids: CATSRDLRLETTGELFF. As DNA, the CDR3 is TGTGCCACCAGCAGAGATTTGAGACTAGAGACGACCGGGGAGCTGTTTTTT.

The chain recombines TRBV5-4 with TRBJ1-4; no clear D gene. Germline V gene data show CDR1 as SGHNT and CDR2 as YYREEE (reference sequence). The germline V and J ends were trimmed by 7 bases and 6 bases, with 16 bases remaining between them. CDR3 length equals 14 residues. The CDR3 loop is CASSEAPGDEKLFF. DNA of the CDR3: TGTGCCAGCTCTGAGGCGCCCGGGGATGAAAAACTGTTTTTT.

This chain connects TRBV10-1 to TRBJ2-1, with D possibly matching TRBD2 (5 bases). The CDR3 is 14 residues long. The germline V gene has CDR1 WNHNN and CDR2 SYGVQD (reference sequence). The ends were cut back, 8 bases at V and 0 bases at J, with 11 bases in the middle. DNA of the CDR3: TGCGCCAGCTCCGAAGGGAGCTCCTACAATGAGCAGTTCTTC. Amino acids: CASSEGSSYNEQFF.

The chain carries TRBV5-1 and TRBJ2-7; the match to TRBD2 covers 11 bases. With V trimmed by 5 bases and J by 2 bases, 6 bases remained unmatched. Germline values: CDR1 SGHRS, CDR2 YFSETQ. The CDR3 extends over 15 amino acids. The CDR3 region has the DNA TGCGCCAGCAGTTCGGGACTAGCGGCGACCTACGAGCAGTACTTC. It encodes CASSSGLAATYEQYF.

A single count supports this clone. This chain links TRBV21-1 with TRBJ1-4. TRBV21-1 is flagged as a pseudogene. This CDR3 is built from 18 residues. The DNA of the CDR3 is TGTGCCAGCAGCAAAGCCCCCCACCTTCTGGGGCGGGGGGAAAAACTGTTTTTT. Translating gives CASSKAPHLLGRGEKLFF.

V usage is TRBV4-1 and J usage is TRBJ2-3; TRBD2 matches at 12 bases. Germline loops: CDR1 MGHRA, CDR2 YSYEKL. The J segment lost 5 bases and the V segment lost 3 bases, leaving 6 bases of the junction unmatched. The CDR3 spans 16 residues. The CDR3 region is CASSHQKLAGGDTQYF. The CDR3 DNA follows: TGCGCCAGCAGCCACCAGAAACTAGCGGGGGGAGATACGCAGTATTTT.

The CDR3 nucleotides are TGTGCCAGTAGTATCCCAGACCCGAGCGGAGAGACCCAGTACTTC. This encodes CASSIPDPSGETQYF. This chain connects TRBV19 to TRBJ2-5; D might be TRBD2 (5 bases). V lost 3 bases, J lost 4 bases, and 15 bases lay in between. Germline V gene data show CDR1 as LNHDA and CDR2 as SQIVND (reference sequence). CDR3 length equals 15 residues.

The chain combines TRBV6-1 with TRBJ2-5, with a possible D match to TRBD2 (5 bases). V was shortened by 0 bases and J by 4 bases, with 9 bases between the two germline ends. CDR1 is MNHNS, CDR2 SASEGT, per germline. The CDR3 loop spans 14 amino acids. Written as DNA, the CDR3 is TGTGCCAGCAGTGAAGCGCACCGGGGAGAGACCCAGTACTTC. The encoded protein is CASSEAHRGETQYF.

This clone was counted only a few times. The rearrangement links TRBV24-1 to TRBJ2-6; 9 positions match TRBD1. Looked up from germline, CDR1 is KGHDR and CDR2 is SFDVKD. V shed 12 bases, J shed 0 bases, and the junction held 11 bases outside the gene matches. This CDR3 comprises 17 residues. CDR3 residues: CAVGGDREFSGANVLTF. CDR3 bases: TGTGCCGTGGGTGGGGACAGGGAGTTCTCTGGGGCCAACGTCCTGACTTTC.

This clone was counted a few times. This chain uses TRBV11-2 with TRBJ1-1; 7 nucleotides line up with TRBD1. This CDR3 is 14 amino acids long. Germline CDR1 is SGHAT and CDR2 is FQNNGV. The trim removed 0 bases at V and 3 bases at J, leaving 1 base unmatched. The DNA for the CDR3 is TGTGCCAGCAGCTTAGACAGGGGGGACACTGAAGCTTTCTTT. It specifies CASSLDRGDTEAFF.

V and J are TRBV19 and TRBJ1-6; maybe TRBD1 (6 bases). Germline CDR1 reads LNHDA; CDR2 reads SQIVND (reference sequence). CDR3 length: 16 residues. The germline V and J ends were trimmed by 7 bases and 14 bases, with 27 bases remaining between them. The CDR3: CASTTVGGASYHTLHF. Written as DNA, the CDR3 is TGTGCCAGTACTACGGTCGGGGGGGCTAGTTACCACACCCTCCACTTT.

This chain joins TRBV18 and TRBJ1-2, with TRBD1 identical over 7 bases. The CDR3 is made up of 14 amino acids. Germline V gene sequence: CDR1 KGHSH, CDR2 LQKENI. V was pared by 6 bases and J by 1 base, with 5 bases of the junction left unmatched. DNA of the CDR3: TGTGCCAGCTCTCGACAGGGCGGTAACTATGGCTACACCTTC. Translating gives CASSRQGGNYGYTF.

CDR3 loop: CASSPHENEKLFF. The CDR3 nucleotides are TGTGCCAGCAGTCCACATGAAAATGAAAAACTGTTTTTT. The rearrangement links TRBV12-3 or TRBV12-4 to TRBJ1-4; D call uncertain. The CDR3 has 13 amino acids. V was clipped by 5 bases and J by 5 bases, with 9 bases between them.

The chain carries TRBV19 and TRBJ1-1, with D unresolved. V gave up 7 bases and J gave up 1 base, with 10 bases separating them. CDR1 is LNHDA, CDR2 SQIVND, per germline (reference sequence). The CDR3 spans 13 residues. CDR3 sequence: CASTAWANTEAFF. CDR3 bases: TGTGCCAGTACCGCATGGGCGAACACTGAAGCTTTCTTT.

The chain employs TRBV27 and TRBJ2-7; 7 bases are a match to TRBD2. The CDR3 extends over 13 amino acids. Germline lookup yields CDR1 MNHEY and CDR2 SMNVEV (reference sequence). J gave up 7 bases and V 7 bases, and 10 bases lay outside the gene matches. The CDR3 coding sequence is TGTGCCAGCAAGTTGAGCGGGACCTTTGAGCAGTACTTC. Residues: CASKLSGTFEQYF.

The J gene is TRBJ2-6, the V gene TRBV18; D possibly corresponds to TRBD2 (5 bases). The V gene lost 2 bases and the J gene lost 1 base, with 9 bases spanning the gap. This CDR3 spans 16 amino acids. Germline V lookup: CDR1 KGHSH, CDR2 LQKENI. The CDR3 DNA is TGTGCCAGCTCACCAATATCGGGATCTGGGGCCAACGTCCTGACTTTC. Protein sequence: CASSPISGSGANVLTF.